What follows describes a single T cell receptor beta chain. Its antigen remains unknown. This sample was included in a study of shared clonotypes between healthy human individuals. Study outcomes and limitations: Rarefaction gave evidence that sorted-subset sequencing remained incomplete despite large depth.

CD45RO-negative cells were positively selected for CCR7, leaving out terminally differentiated effector memory CD45RA+ cells. TCRdb's table, derived via immunoSEQ multiplex PCR, lists solely in-frame clones and lacks some. The table records some 740,000 clones, 92% of them present only once. V shed 1 base and J shed 6 bases, with 7 bases lying between them. The CDR3 loop spans 12 amino acids. Germline loops: CDR1 SEHNR, CDR2 FQNEAQ (reference sequence). The specimen sequenced was naive CD8+ T cells sorted from blood. This receptor was taken from a man younger than 40 in good health. This chain uses TRBV7-9 with TRBJ2-7; perhaps D is TRBD1 or TRBD2 (6 bases each). CDR3 DNA: TGTGCCAGCAGCTTAGAGGGGGGCGAGCAGTACTTC. This codes for CASSLEGGEQYF.